The 20 T cell receptor beta chains below were found in one sample sequenced in a study of CD4+ T cells in melanoma. The data were produced by immunoSEQ multiplex PCR, yet TCRdb's version contains in-frame clones alone and is incomplete. The data hold roughly 16,000 clones, with approximately 76% observed a single time. Material for sequencing was cells from a culture (not recorded whether cultured in vitro). The receptors shown here come from a human donor with melanoma.

V and J are TRBV6-6 and TRBJ1-4; the D is unclear. Trimming shortened V by 6 bases and J by 5 bases, and 13 bases separated the two germline ends. There are 14 residues in the CDR3. Germline V gives CDR1 MNHNY, CDR2 SVGAGI (reference sequence). The CDR3 DNA reads TGTGCCAGCAGAGACCCGCCGGCAAATGAAAAACTGTTTTTT. Translating it yields CASRDPPANEKLFF.

This rearrangement joins TRBV15 to TRBJ1-1; D unclear. The CDR3 consists of 14 residues. CDR1 is LNHNV, CDR2 YYDKDF, per germline (reference sequence). Trimming shortened V by 3 bases and J by 5 bases, and 13 bases separated the two germline ends. CDR3 in DNA: TGTGCCACCAGCAGGGGCTTTGGTGGGACTGAAGCTTTCTTT. Translated: CATSRGFGGTEAFF. Based on the CDR3 plus reference TRBV15 and TRBJ1-1, the full variable domain is DAMVIQNPRYQVTQFGKPVTLSCSQTLNHNVMYWYQQKSSQAPKLLFHYYDKDFNNEADTPDNFQSRRPNTSFCFLDIRSPGLGDTAMYLCATSRGFGGTEAFFGQGTRLTVV.

The chain links TRBV7-3 to TRBJ1-5; D call uncertain. V lost 2 bases and J 7 bases, leaving 6 bases between the germline ends. Germline V gene lookup returns CDR1 SGHTA and CDR2 FQGTGA. The CDR3 runs 12 residues. The CDR3 region is CASSLAGQPQHF. CDR3 DNA: TGTGCCAGCAGCTTAGCAGGACAGCCCCAGCATTTT.

As to this clone: Other DNA sequences from this sample encode an identical CDR3 as well. The gene calls are TRBV10-2 and TRBJ1-2; D is ambiguous. The V end lost 6 bases, the J end lost 8 bases, and 13 bases lay between the germline ends. This CDR3 is built from 12 residues. Germline V gene sequence: CDR1 WSHSY, CDR2 SAAADI. The chain's CDR3 is CASSASTSGYTF. As DNA, the CDR3 is TGCGCCAGCAGCGCCTCGACAAGCGGCTACACCTTC.

As DNA, the CDR3 is TGTGCCACGGGGACTGCCACCTACGAGCAGTACTTC. This encodes CATGTATYEQYF. The rearrangement joins TRBV10-3 to TRBJ2-7, with a tentative D call TRBD2 (6 bases). V was trimmed by 10 bases and J by 2 bases, leaving 12 bases between them. The germline V gene encodes CDR1 ENHRY and CDR2 SYGVKD. This CDR3 comprises 12 residues.

This clone was seen a few times. The rearrangement joins TRBV5-1 to TRBJ1-5; possibly TRBD1 for D (5 bases). V dropped 2 bases and J dropped 4 bases, with 13 bases sitting between them. The CDR3 sequence is 15 residues long. CDR1 is SGHRS and CDR2 is YFSETQ in the germline V gene. The DNA of the CDR3 is TGCGCCAGCAGCTTTACCGGACACTCGAATCAGCCCCAGCATTTT. Its protein product is CASSFTGHSNQPQHF.

This chain joins TRBV6-6 and TRBJ1-1; D possibly corresponds to TRBD1 (5 bases). The germline gives CDR1 MNHNY, CDR2 SVGAGI (reference sequence). This CDR3 region has 13 residues. V dropped 6 bases and J dropped 14 bases, with 22 bases sitting between them. The CDR3 is CASSAPGSRGRFF. In nucleotides, the CDR3 is TGTGCCAGCAGCGCCCCGGGAAGCCGGGGACGCTTCTTT.

This chain joins TRBV12-5 and TRBJ2-1, with 7 bases that match TRBD2. The CDR3 loop spans 21 amino acids. Germline CDR1 is LGHNT and CDR2 is FRNRAP. V shed 0 bases and J 0 bases; nucleotides not matched to a gene: 17. The CDR3 reads CASGLVRMGLPDPDSYNEQFF. As DNA, the CDR3 is TGTGCTAGTGGTTTGGTACGAATGGGACTACCAGACCCCGACTCCTACAATGAGCAGTTCTTC.

This rearrangement joins TRBV10-2 to TRBJ2-5, with 8 bases identical to TRBD2. The V gene end was trimmed by 9 bases and the J gene end by 2 bases; junction bases not matched to a gene: 14. The germline V gene encodes CDR1 WSHSY and CDR2 SAAADI. This CDR3 spans 16 amino acids. DNA for the CDR3: TGCGCCAGAGTCTTGGGTCCAGCGGGGGCACAAGAGACCCAGTACTTC. Translating gives CARVLGPAGAQETQYF.

The chain uses TRBV6-6 and TRBJ2-1; D may match TRBD1 or TRBD2 (6 bases each). The CDR3 extends over 15 amino acids. Germline loops: CDR1 MNHNY, CDR2 SVGAGI (reference sequence). Deletions cut 2 bases from V and 4 bases from J, with 12 bases between. Here the CDR3 reads CASSYGGPEYNEQFF. In nucleotides, the CDR3 is TGTGCCAGCAGTTACGGGGGGCCAGAGTACAATGAGCAGTTCTTC.

V is TRBV19 and J is TRBJ1-5, with unresolved D. The CDR3 contains 15 residues. Germline CDR1 and CDR2: LNHDA and SQIVND (reference sequence). V was trimmed by 3 bases and J by 0 bases, leaving 9 bases between them. The CDR3 spells CASSMAGHSNQPQHF. Written as DNA, the CDR3 is TGTGCCAGTAGTATGGCCGGCCATAGCAATCAGCCCCAGCATTTT.

V and J are TRBV7-8 and TRBJ1-5; TRBD1 might be the D (6 bases). Trimming stripped 3 bases from V and 6 bases from J, with 18 bases between. The CDR3 spans 16 residues. In germline, CDR1 is SGHVS, CDR2 FQNEAQ. The CDR3 loop reads CASSFGQSPQGQPQHF. The CDR3 DNA reads as TGTGCCAGCAGCTTCGGACAGTCACCCCAGGGTCAGCCCCAGCATTTT.

The chain carries TRBV7-8 and TRBJ2-7, with D possibly TRBD1 on 6 matching bases. The CDR3 is 14 amino acids. Deletions cut 5 bases from V and 6 bases from J, with 17 bases between. The germline CDR1 and CDR2 sequences are SGHVS and FQNEAQ. This CDR3 is CASSATGSRSEQYF. CDR3 sequence (DNA): TGTGCCAGCAGCGCAACAGGGAGTCGGTCCGAGCAGTACTTC.

This clone came up once. The V call is TRBV15, the J call TRBJ1-3; the match to TRBD1 covers 8 bases. The CDR3 sequence is 16 residues long. The V and J ends lost 2 bases and 4 bases, in that order; junction bases with no gene match: 7. CDR1 and CDR2 (germline): LNHNV, YYDKDF (reference sequence). The CDR3 protein is CATSRYGTGQGNTIYF. CDR3 nucleotides: TGTGCCACCAGCAGATATGGGACAGGCCAAGGAAACACCATATATTTT. Looking up the rest from reference TRBV15 and TRBJ1-3 gives the full variable domain: DAMVIQNPRYQVTQFGKPVTLSCSQTLNHNVMYWYQQKSSQAPKLLFHYYDKDFNNEADTPDNFQSRRPNTSFCFLDIRSPGLGDTAMYLCATSRYGTGQGNTIYFGEGSWLTVV.

The chain joins TRBV30 to TRBJ1-5; 7 bases match TRBD1. Unmatched junction bases numbered 9, after V lost 7 bases and J lost 6 bases. Germline V gives CDR1 GTSNPN, CDR2 SVGIG (reference sequence). CDR3 size: 13 residues. Here the CDR3 DNA reads TGTGCCTACGACAGGGATTCGGGTCAGCCCCAGCATTTT. Residues: CAYDRDSGQPQHF.

V gene TRBV10-1 combines with J gene TRBJ1-1; D perhaps matches TRBD1 (5 bases). The V and J ends lost 0 bases and 6 bases respectively, with 11 bases between them. The CDR3 length is 14 residues. CDR1 is WNHNN and CDR2 is SYGVQD in the germline V gene (reference sequence). CDR3 sequence (DNA): TGCGCCAGCAGTGAGTCGAGGACAAGGGCTGAAGCTTTCTTT. It translates to CASSESRTRAEAFF.

This clone has a handful of counts. This CDR3 is also generated by other DNA sequences in the sample. The V gene is TRBV5-1, the J gene TRBJ1-3; D is uncertain. The CDR3 has 15 amino acids. V was clipped by 0 bases and J by 2 bases, with 9 bases between them. Germline V gene data show CDR1 as SGHRS and CDR2 as YFSETQ. The CDR3 bases are TGCGCCAGCAGCTTGGTCGGGGTTCCTGGAAACACCATATATTTT. This translates into CASSLVGVPGNTIYF.

This rearrangement joins TRBV5-1 to TRBJ1-1; TRBD1 aligns across 7 bases. From germline, CDR1 is SGHRS and CDR2 YFSETQ. J gave up 0 bases and V 4 bases, and 12 bases lay outside the gene matches. There are 17 residues in the CDR3. This chain's CDR3 is CASSLRQGSLLNTEAFF. CDR3 DNA: TGCGCCAGCAGCCTCCGACAGGGATCCTTATTGAACACTGAAGCTTTCTTT. The full variable domain, in which reference TRBV5-1 and TRBJ1-1 provide the parts outside the CDR3, is KAGVTQTPRYLIKTRGQQVTLSCSPISGHRSVSWYQQTPGQGLQFLFEYFSETQRNKGNFPGRFSGRQFSNSRSEMNVSTLELGDSALYLCASSLRQGSLLNTEAFFGQGTRLTVV.

The chain has TRBV7-3 and TRBJ2-7; D is uncertain. V lost 5 bases, J lost 0 bases, and 11 bases lay in between. The CDR3 loop spans 14 amino acids. CDR1 is SGHTA, CDR2 FQGTGA, per germline. The CDR3, as DNA: TGTGCCAGCAGCCCGTCAGGCGGCTCCTACGAGCAGTACTTC. The encoded protein is CASSPSGGSYEQYF. The whole variable domain, remainder taken from reference TRBV7-3 and TRBJ2-7, is GAGVSQTPSNKVTEKGKYVELRCDPISGHTALYWYRQSLGQGPEFLIYFQGTGAADDSGLPNDRFFAVRPEGSVSTLKIQRTERGDSAVYLCASSPSGGSYEQYFGPGTRLTVT.

The J gene is TRBJ2-7, the V gene TRBV5-1, with D possibly TRBD2 on 7 matching bases. Per germline, CDR1 SGHRS and CDR2 YFSETQ. The CDR3 loop spans 16 amino acids. V was shortened by 0 bases and J by 2 bases, with 15 bases between the two germline ends. The CDR3 protein is CASSLVSGGTTYEQYF. The CDR3, as DNA: TGCGCCAGCAGCTTGGTATCGGGGGGCACTACCTACGAGCAGTACTTC.